A single sample gave rise to the 32 T cell receptor beta chains below, sequenced in a study of tumour-infiltrating T cells in Burkitt lymphoma (dated by TCRdb to about 2020). Libraries were made using the immunoSEQ multiplex PCR assay. The table comes from immuneACCESS by way of TCRdb, which keeps in-frame sequences with V and J called. Part of the clones is missing from these tables; in studies checked, under half for an unresolved V gene and the rest for unknown reasons. This sample is represented by about 1,500 clones; approximately 15% of them were singletons. Together, the top ten hold under 15% of the sample. The sample was tumor tissue. The receptors were sampled from a human donor with Burkitt lymphoma.

This clone came up a few times. The rearrangement uses TRBV27 and TRBJ1-2; 9 nucleotides line up with TRBD1. Germline V gene sequence: CDR1 MNHEY, CDR2 SMNVEV (reference sequence). The J segment lost 2 bases and the V segment lost 6 bases, leaving 4 bases of the junction unmatched. The length of the CDR3 is 14 residues. The CDR3 sequence is CASRVQGANYGYTF. DNA of the CDR3: TGTGCCAGCAGGGTACAGGGGGCAAACTATGGCTACACCTTC.

A remark on this clone: This is likely an artifact of a read error, given a far larger clone one base away. The chain carries TRBV30 and TRBJ1-1, with D uncertain. The germline V gene encodes CDR1 GTSNPN and CDR2 SVGIG (reference sequence). The CDR3 contains 13 residues. The CDR3 sequence: CVWSLVPGTEAFF. The CDR3 bases are TGTGTCTGGAGTCTAGTACCGGGCACTGAAGCTTTCTTT.

The chain joins TRBV7-2 to TRBJ1-1; D gene unclear. The V and J ends lost 1 base and 2 bases respectively, with 5 bases between them. The germline V gene encodes CDR1 SGHTA and CDR2 FQGNSA. The CDR3 contains 13 residues. The DNA for the CDR3 is TGTGCCAGCAGCTTAGTACTTAACACTGAAGCTTTCTTT. It specifies CASSLVLNTEAFF.

The CDR3 bases are TGTGCCAGCAGTACGACAGGGAACTACGAGCAGTACTTC. This encodes CASSTTGNYEQYF. The chain recombines TRBV27 with TRBJ2-7, with TRBD1 matching over 7 bases. Trimming took 5 bases from V and 3 from J; bases not matched to a gene: 4. This CDR3 comprises 13 residues. In germline, CDR1 is MNHEY, CDR2 SMNVEV (reference sequence).

This chain links TRBV29-1 with TRBJ2-1, with 7 bases fitting TRBD1. The CDR3 spans 14 residues. CDR1 and CDR2 (germline): SQVTM, ANQGSEA. Trimming cost V 0 bases and J 1 base; bases outside gene matches: 0. The CDR3 coding sequence is TGCAGCGTTGAAGACAGGGGGTCCTACAATGAGCAGTTCTTC. Amino acids: CSVEDRGSYNEQFF.

In the case of this clone: At one end the junction does not follow the germline gene, possibly because of a read error. The chain recombines TRBV2 with TRBJ2-3; 9 nucleotides match TRBD2. The CDR3 is made up of 11 amino acids. Germline CDR1 reads SNHLY; CDR2 reads FYNNEI. CDR3 amino acids: CASSRLAASIF. CDR3 nucleotides: TGTGCCAGCAGCAGACTAGCGGCCTCCATTTTT.

The rearrangement uses TRBV11-3 and TRBJ2-3; unclear D gene. Trimming cost V 2 bases and J 0 bases, with 6 bases left between them. The CDR3 sequence is 14 residues long. Germline CDR1 is SGHNT and CDR2 is YENEEA. CDR3 loop: CASSLSGSTDTQYF. The CDR3 DNA reads TGTGCCAGCAGCTTATCAGGTAGCACAGATACGCAGTATTTT. Looking up the rest from reference TRBV11-3 and TRBJ2-3 gives the full variable domain: EAGVVQSPRYKIIEKKQPVAFWCNPISGHNTLYWYLQNLGQGPELLIRYENEEAVDDSQLPKDRFSAERLKGVDSTLKIQPAELGDSAVYLCASSLSGSTDTQYFGPGTRLTVL.

This clone was detected a few times. The J gene is TRBJ2-3, the V gene TRBV5-1; unclear D gene. V shed 4 bases and J shed 2 bases, with 17 bases lying between them. This CDR3 has 16 residues. Germline V gene data show CDR1 as SGHRS and CDR2 as YFSETQ. CDR3 nucleotides: TGCGCCAGCAGCGCTCGCCCGTGGGTGGACACAGATACGCAGTATTTT. It translates to CASSARPWVDTDTQYF.

This clone was counted a few times. J is TRBJ1-2 and V is TRBV4-1, with D tentatively TRBD1 (5 bases). This CDR3 has 15 amino acids. V lost 1 base and J 5 bases, leaving 14 bases between the germline ends. Germline CDR1 is MGHRA and CDR2 is YSYEKL. The CDR3 DNA reads TGCGCCAGCAGCCAAGGGGCAGGGATGGGATATGGCTACACCTTC. As protein: CASSQGAGMGYGYTF.

The CDR3 DNA sequence: TGCGCCAGCAGCCAAGATGAGGGGACTAGCGGCCCCGGGGAGCTGTTTTTT. This codes for CASSQDEGTSGPGELFF. The V and J genes are TRBV4-3 and TRBJ2-2; 11 bases are a match to TRBD2. CDR1 and CDR2 (germline): LGHNA, YSLEER. V lost 0 bases, J lost 6 bases, and 6 bases stayed unmatched. The CDR3 extends over 17 amino acids.

This clone was observed a handful of times. The chain combines TRBV5-6 with TRBJ2-1; 9 nucleotides line up with TRBD2. V was pared by 4 bases and J by 4 bases, with 9 bases of the junction left unmatched. This CDR3 spans 16 amino acids. Germline values: CDR1 SGHDT, CDR2 YYEEEE. The DNA for the CDR3 is TGTGCCAGCAGCCAAATCCTAGCGGGACTGTACAATGAGCAGTTCTTC. Protein: CASSQILAGLYNEQFF.

This clone occurred once. This sequence joins TRBV5-6 and TRBJ2-1; D may match TRBD1 or TRBD2 (6 bases each). The V and J ends lost 4 bases and 4 bases respectively, with 15 bases between them. From germline, CDR1 is SGHDT and CDR2 YYEEEE. The CDR3 totals 15 residues. CDR3: CASSRGGLGYNEQFF. As DNA, the CDR3 is TGTGCCAGCAGCCGTGGGGGGCTTGGGTACAATGAGCAGTTCTTC.

This sequence joins TRBV10-3 and TRBJ2-3, with TRBD1 matching over 12 bases. This CDR3 has 15 residues. Trimming at V came to 3 bases and at J to 6 bases, leaving 4 bases not matched to a gene. Looked up from germline, CDR1 is ENHRY and CDR2 is SYGVKD. CDR3 DNA: TGTGCCATCAGTGAACGGGACAGGGGGCAGGATACGCAGTATTTT. Its protein is CAISERDRGQDTQYF.

By its share, this clone is large. This sequence joins TRBV7-2 and TRBJ2-5; 13 nucleotides line up with TRBD2. The CDR3 runs to 16 residues. V dropped 1 base and J dropped 2; count of bases not matched to a gene: 1. CDR1 and CDR2 from the germline V gene are SGHTA and FQGNSA. This chain's CDR3 is CASSLGTSGRQETQYF. CDR3 DNA: TGTGCCAGCAGCTTAGGGACTAGCGGGAGACAAGAGACCCAGTACTTC.

The J gene is TRBJ1-1, the V gene TRBV7-2; D gene uncertain. This CDR3 is built from 15 residues. Trimming removed 5 bases from V and 6 bases from J, with 19 bases in between. The V gene's germline CDR1 is SGHTA and CDR2 FQGNSA. The CDR3 DNA is TGTGCCAGCAGCCCTGGTGGGGTTACGAGGGCTGAAGCTTTCTTT. Protein: CASSPGGVTRAEAFF.

V gene TRBV11-2 combines with J gene TRBJ2-7; D is undetermined. Germline V lookup: CDR1 SGHAT, CDR2 FQNNGV. Trimming stripped 0 bases from V and 5 bases from J, with 8 bases between. CDR3 length: 13 residues. CDR3 protein: CASSLELVDEQYF. The CDR3 DNA sequence: TGTGCCAGCAGCTTAGAGTTGGTCGACGAGCAGTACTTC. Full variable domain (missing parts from reference TRBV11-2 and TRBJ2-7): EAGVAQSPRYKIIEKRQSVAFWCNPISGHATLYWYQQILGQGPKLLIQFQNNGVVDDSQLPKDRFSAERLKGVDSTLKIQPAKLEDSAVYLCASSLELVDEQYFGPGTRLTVT.

This chain connects TRBV11-3 to TRBJ1-2; 9 bases agree with TRBD1. Germline trimming cut 1 base from V and 4 bases from J; bases unmatched to any gene: 7. Per germline, CDR1 SGHNT and CDR2 YENEEA. There are 16 residues in the CDR3. CDR3 residues: CASSLVGQGYAYGYTF. Here the CDR3 DNA reads TGTGCCAGCAGCTTAGTGGGACAGGGTTACGCCTATGGCTACACCTTC.

The V call is TRBV5-1, the J call TRBJ2-5; 7 bases are a match to TRBD1. J gave up 1 base and V 3 bases, and 6 bases lay outside the gene matches. Germline V gene data show CDR1 as SGHRS and CDR2 as YFSETQ. There are 15 residues in the CDR3. DNA for the CDR3: TGCGCCAGCAGCTCCTATACAGGGGTCCAAGAGACCCAGTACTTC. Residues: CASSSYTGVQETQYF.

In its sample, this clone was seen a few times. This rearrangement joins TRBV12-5 to TRBJ1-5, with D tentatively TRBD1 (5 bases). Trimming removed 1 base at V and 4 bases at J, with 11 bases between. Germline V gene lookup returns CDR1 LGHNT and CDR2 FRNRAP. The length of the CDR3 is 15 residues. This CDR3 reads CASGLGGEVNQPQHF. The CDR3 nucleotides are TGTGCTAGTGGTTTGGGGGGGGAAGTAAATCAGCCCCAGCATTTT.

The rearrangement joins TRBV9 to TRBJ2-2, with TRBD2 matching over 9 bases. V trimming: 4 bases; J trimming: 9 bases; junction bases outside the gene matches: 13. This CDR3 is 16 amino acids long. Germline V gives CDR1 SGDLS, CDR2 YYNGEE. The CDR3 nucleotides are TGTGCCAGCAGCCCCGGAGGCGGGGGGGCCGTCCGGGAGCTGTTTTTT. Translation gives CASSPGGGGAVRELFF.

This clone was detected only a few times. The chain is built from TRBV15 and TRBJ2-7; D call uncertain. Looked up from germline, CDR1 is LNHNV and CDR2 is YYDKDF (reference sequence). The CDR3 is 13 residues long. Trimming left V 3 bases short and J 3 bases short, with 9 bases between. DNA for the CDR3: TGTGCCACCAGCAGGGACGGAAACTACGAGCAGTACTTC. As protein: CATSRDGNYEQYF.

This clone was picked up a small number of times. This chain uses TRBV6-1 with TRBJ2-2; D might be TRBD1 (5 bases). Germline loops: CDR1 MNHNS, CDR2 SASEGT. Trimming stripped 5 bases from V and 6 bases from J, with 16 bases between. CDR3 size: 15 residues. The CDR3 loop reads CASSTLGLNAGELFF. The CDR3 DNA follows: TGTGCCAGCAGTACCCTGGGGCTTAACGCCGGGGAGCTGTTTTTT.

This clone was counted a few times. The germline gene is not matched at one end of the junction; a read error may be the cause. Other DNA sequences in this sample translate to the same CDR3. V and J are TRBV2 and TRBJ2-2, with D perhaps TRBD1 (5 bases). The CDR3 totals 15 residues. CDR1 and CDR2 from the germline V gene are SNHLY and FYNNEI. CDR3 in amino acids: CASRSPRAVTGELFF. In DNA, the CDR3 is TGTGCCAGCAGGTCGCCCAGGGCGGTCACCGGAGAGCTGTTTTTT.

Details on this clone: At the DNA level, this CDR3 is encoded by other sequences in the same sample as well. CDR3 residues: CASSLRGGIYEQYF. CDR3 nucleotide sequence: TGTGCCAGCTCCCTCCGAGGGGGGATCTACGAGCAGTACTTC. This chain uses TRBV28 with TRBJ2-7; D could derive from TRBD1 or TRBD2 (6 bases each). Germline CDR1 MDHEN, CDR2 SYDVKM. The CDR3 runs to 14 residues. Trimming shortened V by 8 bases and J by 3 bases, and 17 bases separated the two germline ends.

This clone ranks as hyperexpanded (1% or more). The J gene is TRBJ1-2, the V gene TRBV7-9; no firm D call. Trimming removed 5 bases from V and 5 bases from J, with 18 bases in between. CDR1 and CDR2 from the germline V gene are SEHNR and FQNEAQ (reference sequence). The CDR3 length is 15 residues. The CDR3 nucleotides read TGTGCCAGCAGCCCCCGTAATATGGAAATATATGGCTACACCTTC. Its translation: CASSPRNMEIYGYTF.

The chain recombines TRBV5-6 with TRBJ2-6; D remains ambiguous. Trimming removed 0 bases at V and 4 bases at J, with 5 bases between. The V gene's germline CDR1 is SGHDT and CDR2 YYEEEE. The CDR3 consists of 14 residues. The CDR3 DNA is TGTGCCAGCAGCTTGGGTTTCGGGGCCAACGTCCTGACTTTC. Its translation: CASSLGFGANVLTF.

This clone is large by share. The chain has TRBV6-1 and TRBJ2-1; TRBD1 might be the D (5 bases). The germline V gene encodes CDR1 MNHNS and CDR2 SASEGT. This CDR3 is built from 13 residues. V gave up 8 bases and J gave up 6 bases, with 14 bases separating them. CDR3 sequence: CASGAVHSNEQFF. The CDR3 DNA reads TGTGCCAGCGGGGCTGTTCATAGCAATGAGCAGTTCTTC.

This chain uses TRBV9 with TRBJ2-3, with no clear D. This CDR3 spans 14 amino acids. The V end was cut by 0 bases, the J end by 5 bases, with 10 bases between. The germline CDR1 and CDR2 sequences are SGDLS and YYNGEE. CDR3 sequence (DNA): TGTGCCAGCAGCGTAGTTTGGCTAGGAGATACGCAGTATTTT. As protein: CASSVVWLGDTQYF. Full variable domain (outside the CDR3, taken from reference TRBV9 and TRBJ2-3): DSGVTQTPKHLITATGQRVTLRCSPRSGDLSVYWYQQSLDQGLQFLIQYYNGEERAKGNILERFSAQQFPDLHSELNLSSLELGDSALYFCASSVVWLGDTQYFGPGTRLTVL.

This rearrangement joins TRBV7-8 to TRBJ2-1; possibly TRBD2 for D (5 bases). V was shortened by 8 bases and J by 5 bases, with 19 bases between the two germline ends. CDR1 SGHVS and CDR2 FQNEAQ come from the germline V gene. The CDR3 consists of 15 residues. The CDR3 spells CASSRNWRSDNEQFF. CDR3 nucleotides: TGTGCCAGCTCCCGAAACTGGAGGAGTGACAATGAGCAGTTCTTC.

The genes are TRBV5-1 and TRBJ2-3, with D tentatively TRBD2 (6 bases). Germline V gene lookup returns CDR1 SGHRS and CDR2 YFSETQ. The CDR3 consists of 15 residues. Trimming left V 3 bases short and J 0 bases short, with 11 bases between. The CDR3 here is CASSSGRVSTDTQYF. DNA for the CDR3: TGCGCCAGCAGCTCCGGGAGAGTAAGCACAGATACGCAGTATTTT.

The V call is TRBV18, the J call TRBJ1-2; D is unclear. V shed 2 bases and J shed 2 bases, with 3 bases lying between them. CDR3 length equals 12 residues. The germline V gene has CDR1 KGHSH and CDR2 LQKENI. CDR3: CASSPENYGYTF. CDR3 sequence (DNA): TGTGCCAGCTCACCAGAAAACTATGGCTACACCTTC. Drawing the rest from reference TRBV18 and TRBJ1-2, the complete variable domain is NAGVMQNPRHLVRRRGQEARLRCSPMKGHSHVYWYRQLPEEGLKFMVYLQKENIIDESGMPKERFSAEFPKEGPSILRIQQVVRGDSAAYFCASSPENYGYTFGSGTRLTVV.

This chain joins TRBV5-1 and TRBJ1-2; the D gene is possibly TRBD1 (6 bases). The CDR3 runs 15 residues. CDR1 is SGHRS and CDR2 is YFSETQ in the germline V gene. Trimming cost V 2 bases and J 5 bases, with 16 bases left between them. In DNA, the CDR3 is TGCGCCAGCAGCTTTTCATACAGGGCCGAGTATGGCTACACCTTC. It translates to CASSFSYRAEYGYTF.